This TCR beta chain was profiled in a study of T-cell memory formation after mild COVID-19. This clonotype has a handful of counts. The antigen is undetermined. TCRdb passed the 5' RACE reads through MiXCR, listing each CDR3 protein once. The sample carries roughly 300,000 distinct CDR3 sequences, 7% to 10% recorded once. Notes on the study in general: Later expanders leaned CD4+, whereas clones that contracted between day 15 and 85 were balanced CD4/CD8. There was no confirmation that second-wave clones peaking on day 37 were SARS-CoV-2 specific. Cross-reactive memory apparently joined, as some responding clones appeared in pre-infection memory.

CDR3 length: 15 amino acids. Germline lookup yields CDR1 SGHNT and CDR2 YYREEE (reference sequence). J was trimmed by 2 bases and V by 5 bases; bases with no gene match: 8. Material: PBMCs or a T cell subset sorted from them (not recorded which). The chain is built from TRBV5-4 and TRBJ2-5; 8 bases are shared with TRBD2. This sequence originates from a man between 18 and 35 years old who had mild COVID-19 (a few samples of this study predate the infection). Cell type and time point are not known. The CDR3 bases are TGTGCCAGCAGTCGAGAGACTAGCGTACAAGAGACCCAGTACTTC. Its translation: CASSRETSVQETQYF.